This TCR beta chain was obtained from a study of post-analysis software for immune sequencing data. Study-level background: There were relapsing-remitting, secondary progressive and progressive-relapsing multiple sclerosis among the disease courses included. Notes on the study in general: Clustering by F measure revealed strong co-clustering among samples prepared together in one batch. Controls significantly exceeded multiple sclerosis patients in normalized Chao1 diversity. Controls showed lower frequencies than patients for five TRBV segments, and TRBV5-6, TRBV5-1 and TRBV20-1 were among these.

The TCR beta cDNA libraries contained unique molecular identifiers. When roughly 0.9 to 10 million T cells were used, they gave roughly 490,000 cDNA molecules. TCRdb used MiXCR to reprocess the PCR reads, holding one entry per CDR3 protein. The sample has 500,000 to 600,000 distinct CDR3 sequences, 44% seen once. V dropped 2 bases and J dropped 0 bases, with 16 bases sitting between them. Germline-derived CDR1 and CDR2 are MNHEY and SVGAGI. The CDR3 has 17 amino acids. This clonotype occurred a few times. Antigen: not known. The source material was blood. The clonotype originates from a girl aged 10 to 17 with multiple sclerosis. The rearrangement uses TRBV6-5 and TRBJ1-1; D may be TRBD1 (6 bases). Here the CDR3 reads CASSYVQGPLMNTEAFF. DNA for the CDR3: TGTGCCAGCAGTTACGTTCAGGGGCCCCTTATGAACACTGAAGCTTTCTTT.